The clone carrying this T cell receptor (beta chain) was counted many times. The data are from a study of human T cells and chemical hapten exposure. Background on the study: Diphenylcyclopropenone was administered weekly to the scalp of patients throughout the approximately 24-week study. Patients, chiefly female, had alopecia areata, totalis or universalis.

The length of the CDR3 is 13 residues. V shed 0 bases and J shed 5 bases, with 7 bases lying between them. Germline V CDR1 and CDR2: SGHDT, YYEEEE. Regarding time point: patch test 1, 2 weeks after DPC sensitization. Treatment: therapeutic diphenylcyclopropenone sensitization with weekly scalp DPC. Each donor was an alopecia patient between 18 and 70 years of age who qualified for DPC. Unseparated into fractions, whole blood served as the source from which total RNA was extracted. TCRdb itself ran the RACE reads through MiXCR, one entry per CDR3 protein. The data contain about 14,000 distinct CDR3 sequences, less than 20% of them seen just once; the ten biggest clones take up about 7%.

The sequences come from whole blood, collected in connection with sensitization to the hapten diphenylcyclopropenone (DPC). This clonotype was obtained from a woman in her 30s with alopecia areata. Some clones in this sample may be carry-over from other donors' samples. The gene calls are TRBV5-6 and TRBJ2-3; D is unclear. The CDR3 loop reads CASSLAALDTQYF. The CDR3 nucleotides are TGTGCCAGCAGCTTGGCTGCCCTAGATACGCAGTATTTT. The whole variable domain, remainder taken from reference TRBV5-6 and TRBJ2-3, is DAGVTQSPTHLIKTRGQQVTLRCSPKSGHDTVSWYQQALGQGPQFIFQYYEEEERQRGNFPDRFSGHQFPNYSSELNVNALLLGDSALYLCASSLAALDTQYFGPGTRLTVL.